A single sample is the source of the 21 T cell receptor beta chains below, sequenced in a study of blood T cell repertoires in COVID-19. Sequencing was performed with immunoSEQ multiplex PCR; in TCRdb, only in-frame clones are kept and a portion is missing. The sample lists around 64,000 clones, 87% occurring once. The sample taken for sequencing was peripheral blood. Receptor source: an elderly woman with acute or convalescent COVID-19.

As DNA, the CDR3 is TGTGCCAGCAGCGCAACTAGCCGGATCACAGATACGCAGTATTTT. As protein: CASSATSRITDTQYF. The rearrangement joins TRBV9 to TRBJ2-3, with D tentatively TRBD2 (6 bases). The CDR3 totals 15 residues. Germline-derived CDR1 and CDR2 are SGDLS and YYNGEE. V was clipped by 3 bases and J by 2 bases, with 13 bases between them.

The chain uses TRBV5-1 and TRBJ2-1; 10 bases fit TRBD2. CDR3 length: 17 amino acids. The germline V gene has CDR1 SGHRS and CDR2 YFSETQ. V dropped 5 bases and J dropped 4; count of bases not matched to a gene: 12. CDR3 residues: CASSESSGRVGYNEQFF. The CDR3 DNA follows: TGCGCCAGCAGTGAATCGAGCGGGAGGGTAGGGTACAATGAGCAGTTCTTC.

The rearrangement uses TRBV5-1 and TRBJ2-5, with TRBD2 matching over 13 bases. Germline CDR1 and CDR2: SGHRS and YFSETQ. V dropped 5 bases and J dropped 5; count of bases not matched to a gene: 12. The CDR3 spans 17 residues. The CDR3 region is CASSSGTSGIGRETQYF. CDR3 bases: TGCGCCAGCAGTTCTGGGACTAGCGGGATAGGTCGGGAGACCCAGTACTTC.

The gene calls are TRBV11-2 and TRBJ2-5; 9 bases are shared with TRBD2. This CDR3 is 14 amino acids long. The V segment lost 5 bases and the J segment 5 bases; nucleotides outside the gene matches: 6. Germline values: CDR1 SGHAT, CDR2 FQNNGV. CDR3 amino acids: CASSRLAGVETQYF. CDR3 DNA: TGTGCCAGCAGCCGTTTAGCGGGAGTGGAGACCCAGTACTTC.

V gene TRBV5-1 combines with J gene TRBJ2-5, with 8 bases matching TRBD2. Germline values: CDR1 SGHRS, CDR2 YFSETQ. The CDR3 sequence is 16 residues long. V lost 4 bases, J lost 6 bases, and 14 bases stayed unmatched. CDR3 loop: CASSPNSGTSGKTQYF. For the CDR3, the DNA is TGCGCCAGCAGCCCTAACTCCGGGACTAGTGGAAAGACCCAGTACTTC.

The chain joins TRBV12-3 or TRBV12-4 to TRBJ1-5; TRBD1 matches at 8 bases. Trimming cost V 9 bases and J 11 bases; bases outside gene matches: 9. CDR3 size: 12 residues. The DNA for the CDR3 is TGTGCCAGTGGTCCAAGGGGACAGGCCCAGCATTTT. This translates into CASGPRGQAQHF.

A remark on this clone: Other DNA sequences of this sample code for an identical CDR3. The chain recombines TRBV6-5 with TRBJ1-5; D gene unclear. Trimming took 3 bases from V and 4 from J, leaving 7 bases between them. The CDR3 consists of 13 residues. Germline-derived CDR1 and CDR2 are MNHEY and SVGAGI. The CDR3 here is CASSYGRNQPQHF. The CDR3 coding sequence is TGTGCCAGCAGTTATGGGAGGAATCAGCCCCAGCATTTT.

This chain connects TRBV6-5 to TRBJ2-2; D gene ambiguous. The ends were cut back, 0 bases at V and 4 bases at J, with 6 bases in the middle. This CDR3 spans 14 amino acids. Germline values: CDR1 MNHEY, CDR2 SVGAGI. The CDR3 reads CASSYSRVTGELFF. CDR3 sequence (DNA): TGTGCCAGCAGTTACTCGCGAGTCACCGGGGAGCTGTTTTTT.

The chain couples TRBV11-2 to TRBJ2-7; D might be TRBD2 (5 bases). The germline V gene has CDR1 SGHAT and CDR2 FQNNGV. The CDR3 contains 15 residues. Trimming left V 0 bases short and J 2 bases short, with 11 bases between. The CDR3 nucleotides are TGTGCCAGCAGCTTAGAGTGGCTAGCTCCCTACGAGCAGTACTTC. This encodes CASSLEWLAPYEQYF.

The chain joins TRBV5-1 to TRBJ1-2; 8 bases fit TRBD1. The CDR3 extends over 15 amino acids. After removal of 4 bases from V and 8 bases from J, the junction contained 13 bases not matched to a gene. The germline V gene has CDR1 SGHRS and CDR2 YFSETQ. For the CDR3, the DNA is TGCGCCAGCAGCCGGCAAGGACAGGGAAAAAACGGCTACACCTTC. This sequence encodes CASSRQGQGKNGYTF.

This CDR3 is CASSLGTLHEQYF. The CDR3 nucleotides are TGTGCCAGCAGCCTCGGGACTCTTCACGAGCAGTACTTC. J is TRBJ2-7 and V is TRBV12-3 or TRBV12-4; perhaps TRBD2 as D (6 bases). This CDR3 spans 13 amino acids. V lost 6 bases and J 5 bases, leaving 14 bases between the germline ends.

V usage is TRBV2 and J usage is TRBJ1-1; no reliable D call. The germline CDR1 and CDR2 sequences are SNHLY and FYNNEI. Trimming removed 1 base from V and 5 bases from J, with 14 bases in between. The CDR3 length is 15 residues. Here the CDR3 DNA reads TGTGCCAGCAGTGAAGACTCTTCACTCGGGACTGAAGCTTTCTTT. It specifies CASSEDSSLGTEAFF. The complete variable domain, with remaining parts taken from reference TRBV2 and TRBJ1-1, reads EPEVTQTPSHQVTQMGQEVILRCVPISNHLYFYWYRQILGQKVEFLVSFYNNEISEKSEIFDDQFSVERPDGSNFTLKIRSTKLEDSAMYFCASSEDSSLGTEAFFGQGTRLTVV.

The CDR3 protein is CASSQPTSTNEKLFF. For the CDR3, the DNA is TGCGCCAGCAGCCAACCGACTTCAACTAATGAAAAACTGTTTTTT. The chain has TRBV4-1 and TRBJ1-4; no clear D gene. From germline, CDR1 is MGHRA and CDR2 YSYEKL. V dropped 2 bases and J dropped 0 bases, with 7 bases sitting between them. The CDR3 totals 15 residues.

V and J are TRBV7-2 and TRBJ1-3; D unresolved. Per the germline V gene, CDR1 is SGHTA and CDR2 is FQGNSA. The CDR3 has 18 amino acids. V shed 2 bases and J shed 0 bases, with 17 bases lying between them. The CDR3 sequence is CASSLRVDTGGSGNTIYF. The CDR3 DNA is TGTGCCAGCAGCTTAAGGGTCGACACCGGAGGCTCTGGAAACACCATATATTTT.

In this sample, this clone turned up once. The CDR3 loop reads CAAQQGRGSYEQYF. The CDR3 DNA reads TGTGCCGCCCAACAGGGTCGAGGCTCCTACGAGCAGTACTTC. The gene calls are TRBV2 and TRBJ2-7; TRBD1 is a possible D gene (6 bases). Germline assignment: CDR1 SNHLY and CDR2 FYNNEI. Trimming left V 11 bases short and J 0 bases short, with 17 bases between. The CDR3 extends over 14 amino acids. Together with reference TRBV2 and TRBJ2-7, the CDR3 gives the full variable domain: EPEVTQTPSHQVTQMGQEVILRCVPISNHLYFYWYRQILGQKVEFLVSFYNNEISEKSEIFDDQFSVERPDGSNFTLKIRSTKLEDSAMYFCAAQQGRGSYEQYFGPGTRLTVT.

This clone occurred once. The chain carries TRBV5-6 and TRBJ2-5; TRBD2 might be the D (5 bases). The V gene's germline CDR1 is SGHDT and CDR2 YYEEEE. The CDR3 length is 15 residues. With 1 base removed from V and 4 bases from J, the gap between germline ends came to 14 bases. The CDR3: CASSLRTLGGETQYF. In nucleotides, the CDR3 is TGTGCCAGCAGCTTGAGGACTCTCGGCGGAGAGACCCAGTACTTC.

The chain uses TRBV23-1 and TRBJ1-2; 7 bases are a match to TRBD1. TRBV23-1 is identified as an open reading frame with a role that is uncertain. The V gene end was trimmed by 6 bases and the J gene end by 3 bases; junction bases not matched to a gene: 4. This CDR3 comprises 13 residues. In DNA, the CDR3 is TGCGCCAGCAGCCCAGGGGGACACTATGGCTACACCTTC. Translated: CASSPGGHYGYTF.

The chain joins TRBV7-2 to TRBJ2-7; 7 bases map to TRBD1. Germline lookup yields CDR1 SGHTA and CDR2 FQGNSA. Trimming removed 5 bases from V and 0 bases from J; junction bases left unmatched: 10. The CDR3 totals 16 residues. In nucleotides, the CDR3 is TGTGCCAGCAGCCGCAGGACAGGACAGAGCTCCTACGAGCAGTACTTC. Its translation is CASSRRTGQSSYEQYF.

The sample holds one count of this clone. The rearrangement links TRBV7-2 to TRBJ1-1; D might be TRBD1 (5 bases). Per the germline V gene, CDR1 is SGHTA and CDR2 is FQGNSA. This CDR3 has 15 residues. Trimming stripped 5 bases from V and 6 bases from J, with 19 bases between. CDR3 in amino acids: CASSQEGNRAAEAFF. For the CDR3, the DNA is TGTGCCAGCAGCCAGGAGGGGAACCGAGCGGCTGAAGCTTTCTTT. The full variable domain, rest sourced from reference TRBV7-2 and TRBJ1-1, is GAGVSQSPSNKVTEKGKDVELRCDPISGHTALYWYRQSLGQGLEFLIYFQGNSAPDKSGLPSDRFSAERTGGSVSTLTIQRTQQEDSAVYLCASSQEGNRAAEAFFGQGTRLTVV.

This rearrangement joins TRBV2 to TRBJ2-5; TRBD2 might be the D (6 bases). The CDR3 is 12 residues long. Trimming shortened V by 3 bases and J by 7 bases, and 9 bases separated the two germline ends. The germline gives CDR1 SNHLY, CDR2 FYNNEI. The CDR3: CASSEGGLTQYF. The CDR3 DNA is TGTGCCAGCAGTGAGGGGGGTTTGACCCAGTACTTC. Together with reference TRBV2 and TRBJ2-5, the CDR3 gives the full variable domain: EPEVTQTPSHQVTQMGQEVILRCVPISNHLYFYWYRQILGQKVEFLVSFYNNEISEKSEIFDDQFSVERPDGSNFTLKIRSTKLEDSAMYFCASSEGGLTQYFGPGTRLLVL.

The chain carries TRBV11-2 and TRBJ2-7, with D maybe TRBD2 (6 bases). The CDR3 is 16 amino acids. In germline, CDR1 is SGHAT, CDR2 FQNNGV. The ends were cut back, 4 bases at V and 5 bases at J, with 21 bases in the middle. CDR3 in amino acids: CASSYRGPGVVNEQYF. CDR3 bases: TGTGCCAGCAGCTACCGGGGCCCGGGGGTAGTGAACGAGCAGTACTTC.